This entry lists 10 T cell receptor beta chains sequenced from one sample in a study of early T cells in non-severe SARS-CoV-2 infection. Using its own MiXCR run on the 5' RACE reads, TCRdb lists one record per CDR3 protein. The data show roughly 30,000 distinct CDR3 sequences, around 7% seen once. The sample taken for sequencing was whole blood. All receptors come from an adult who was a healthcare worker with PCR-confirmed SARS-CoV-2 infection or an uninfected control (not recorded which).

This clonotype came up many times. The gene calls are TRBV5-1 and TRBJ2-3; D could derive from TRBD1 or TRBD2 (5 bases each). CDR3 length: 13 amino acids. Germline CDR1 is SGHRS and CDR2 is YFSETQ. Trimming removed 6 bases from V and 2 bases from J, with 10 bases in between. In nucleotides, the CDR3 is TGCGCCAGCACCCAGGGACCCACAGATACGCAGTATTTT. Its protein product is CASTQGPTDTQYF.

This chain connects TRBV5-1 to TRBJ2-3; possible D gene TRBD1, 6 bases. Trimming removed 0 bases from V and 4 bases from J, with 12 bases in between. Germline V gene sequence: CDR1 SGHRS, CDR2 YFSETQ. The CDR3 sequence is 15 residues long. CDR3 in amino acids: CASSLARGGADTQYF. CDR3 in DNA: TGCGCCAGCAGCTTGGCCAGGGGCGGCGCAGATACGCAGTATTTT.

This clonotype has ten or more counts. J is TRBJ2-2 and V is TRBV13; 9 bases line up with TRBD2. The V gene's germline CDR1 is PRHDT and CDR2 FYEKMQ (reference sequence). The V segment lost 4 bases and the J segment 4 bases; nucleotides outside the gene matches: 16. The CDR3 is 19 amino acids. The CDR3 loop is CASSSRLAAEAFTTGELFF. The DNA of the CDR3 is TGTGCCAGCAGCTCCCGACTAGCGGCCGAAGCCTTTACCACCGGGGAGCTGTTTTTT.

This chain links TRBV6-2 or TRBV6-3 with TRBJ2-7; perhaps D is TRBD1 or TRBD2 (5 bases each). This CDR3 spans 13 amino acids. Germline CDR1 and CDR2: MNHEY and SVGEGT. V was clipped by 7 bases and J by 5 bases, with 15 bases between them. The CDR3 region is CASKTGPPNEQYF. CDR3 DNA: TGTGCCAGCAAGACGGGACCCCCTAACGAGCAGTACTTC.

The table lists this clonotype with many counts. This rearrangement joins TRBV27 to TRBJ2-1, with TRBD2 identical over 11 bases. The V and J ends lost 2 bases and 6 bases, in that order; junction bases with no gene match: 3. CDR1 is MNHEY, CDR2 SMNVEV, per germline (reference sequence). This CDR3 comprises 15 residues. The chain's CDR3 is CASSLTSGSPNEQFF. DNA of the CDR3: TGTGCCAGCAGTTTAACTAGCGGGAGCCCCAATGAGCAGTTCTTC.

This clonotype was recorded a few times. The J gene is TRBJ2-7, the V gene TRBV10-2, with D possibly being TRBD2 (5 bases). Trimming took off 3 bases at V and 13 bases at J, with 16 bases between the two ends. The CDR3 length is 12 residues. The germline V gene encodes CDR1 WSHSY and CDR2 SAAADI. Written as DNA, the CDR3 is TGCGCCAGCAGTGACGGGGATTACGAAGGCTACTTC. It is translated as CASSDGDYEGYF.

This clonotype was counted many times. The CDR3 DNA sequence: TGTGCCAGCAGCCGGGACTGGGACAATGAGCAGTTCTTC. It yields the protein CASSRDWDNEQFF. The chain recombines TRBV5-5 with TRBJ2-1, with D perhaps TRBD2 (6 bases). Germline values: CDR1 SGHKS, CDR2 YYEKEE (reference sequence). V was cut by 4 bases and J by 5 bases, with 10 bases left in between. This CDR3 has 13 amino acids.

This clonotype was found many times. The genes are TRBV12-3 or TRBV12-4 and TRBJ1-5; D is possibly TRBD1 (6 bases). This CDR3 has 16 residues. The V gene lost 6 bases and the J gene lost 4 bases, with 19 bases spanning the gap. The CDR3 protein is CASRLEGGGLNQPQHF. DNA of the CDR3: TGTGCCAGCAGGCTCGAAGGGGGAGGCCTTAATCAGCCCCAGCATTTT.

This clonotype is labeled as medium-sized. DNA for the CDR3: TGTGCCAGCAGTTCCATGGGACTAACCTACAATGAGCAGTTCTTC. Amino acids: CASSSMGLTYNEQFF. This chain joins TRBV12-3 or TRBV12-4 and TRBJ2-1, with TRBD2 matching over 7 bases. CDR3 size: 15 residues. The V segment lost 4 bases and the J segment 2 bases; nucleotides outside the gene matches: 5.

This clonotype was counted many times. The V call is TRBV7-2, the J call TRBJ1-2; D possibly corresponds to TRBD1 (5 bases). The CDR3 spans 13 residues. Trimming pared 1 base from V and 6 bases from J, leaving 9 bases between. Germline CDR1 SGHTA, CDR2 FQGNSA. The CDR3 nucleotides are TGTGCCAGCAGCTTAGACAGGTTCAATGGCTACACCTTC. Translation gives CASSLDRFNGYTF.